This paragraph covers one T cell receptor (beta chain) sequence. Its cognate antigen is unknown. In the library, unique molecular identifiers were attached to individual cDNA molecules. TCRdb re-called the 5' RACE reads through MiXCR, storing one row per CDR3 protein. The sample has roughly 120,000 distinct CDR3 sequences, roughly a fifth seen once. These data originate in a study of human T cells and chemical hapten exposure. Overall study results and limits: TCRs above 1 in 1000 frequency did not change with DPC sensitization.

V trimming: 2 bases; J trimming: 3 bases; junction bases outside the gene matches: 10. The CDR3 has 16 residues. Germline CDR1 and CDR2: GTSNPN and SVGIG (reference sequence). Before extraction, the whole blood was not fractionated, and total RNA was taken from it. The chain recombines TRBV30 with TRBJ2-3; TRBD2 aligns across 8 bases. This clonotype originated in a human donor in good health. In nucleotides, the CDR3 is TGTGCCTGGAGTTCCGGGAGCGGGAGTAGAACAGATACGCAGTATTTT. It yields the protein CAWSSGSGSRTDTQYF.